The rows below give T cell receptor beta chains drawn from one sample of a study of T cell responses to AZD1222 COVID-19 vaccine. Repertoires were generated with immunoSEQ multiplex PCR, while TCRdb's copy carries only in-frame clones and drops some. Of 99,000 or so clones in the sample, about 81% were seen once. The starting material was peripheral blood, obtained on day 0 of AZD1222 vaccination. The source is an adult in good health. Each CDR3 is given with its conserved first and last residue. Fields, in order: D gene, J gene, clone size, V gene, CDR3 DNA, CDR3 protein. The D gene is left open where the match is weak. For some rows the clone size is stated as once, few or many, or as a class when expanded; others skip it.

>-|TRBJ2-5|-|TRBV11-2
TGTGCCAGCAGCTCCCATAAGACCAACGCTCCTATGGCCCAGTACTTC
CASSSHKTNAPMAQYF
>-|TRBJ1-4|-|TRBV5-1
TGCGCCAGCAGCTTGGCGAAGCCAACTAATGAAAAACTGTTTTTT
CASSLAKPTNEKLFF
>-|TRBJ2-3|-|TRBV2
TGTGCCAGCAGTTTTGGGCCAAACACAGATACGCAGTATTTT
CASSFGPNTDTQYF
>-|TRBJ2-2|-|TRBV7-9
TGTGCCAGCAGCTTTAGGCAGATCACCGGGGAGCTGTTTTTT
CASSFRQITGELFF
>TRBD2|TRBJ2-1|-|TRBV4-1
TGCGCCAGCAGCCAAGTTGAACGGGGGGTTTATGAGCAGTTCTTC
CASSQVERGVYEQFF
>-|TRBJ1-1|-|TRBV5-1
TGCGCCAGCAGGACCGGGGTGGACACTGAAGCTTTCTTT
CASRTGVDTEAFF
>-|TRBJ2-1|few|TRBV9
TGTGCCAGCAGCGCCCTGGGGGGTGGGGGCCCTCCCCCGTTCTTC
CASSALGGGGPPPFF
>TRBD2|TRBJ2-5|-|TRBV5-1
TGCGCCAGCAGTCAGGGACTAGCGGGGGGCCACCAAGAGACCCAGTACTTC
CASSQGLAGGHQETQYF
>TRBD1|TRBJ2-7|-|TRBV6-6
TGTGCCAGCAGTTACCTTGGACAGGGAGAAAACGAGCAGTACTTC
CASSYLGQGENEQYF
>-|TRBJ1-2|once|TRBV7-9
TGTGCCAGCAGCTTCCGGGAGCTCTATGGCTACACCTTC
CASSFRELYGYTF
>-|TRBJ1-4|once|TRBV2
TGTGCTTCAGCCTCGGCTAATGAAAAACTGTTTTTT
CASASANEKLFF
>TRBD1|TRBJ2-5|-|TRBV6-5
TGTGCCAGCAGTTCATTAGGACAGGGGGTTCAAGAGACCCAGTACTTC
CASSSLGQGVQETQYF
>-|TRBJ1-4|-|TRBV27
TGTGCCAGCAGCAGCACAGAGTCAACTAATGAAAAACTGTTTTTT
CASSSTESTNEKLFF
>-|TRBJ1-3|-|TRBV24-1
TGTGCCACCAGTGACGGAACCACCTGGGGGGGAAGGCAGGGAAACACCATATATTTT
CATSDGTTWGGRQGNTIYF
>-|TRBJ2-7|-|TRBV7-2
TGTGCCAGCAGCCAGACGTATGGGTTCGAGCAGTACTTC
CASSQTYGFEQYF
>TRBD1|TRBJ2-7|-|TRBV19
TGTGCCAGTAGTTCAGACAGGGGACACGAGCAGTACTTC
CASSSDRGHEQYF
>TRBD1|TRBJ2-7|-|TRBV6-6
TGTGCCACCAAGGGGACAGGGGTCGACGAGCAGTACTTC
CATKGTGVDEQYF
>TRBD1|TRBJ1-2|once|TRBV13
TGTGCCAGCAGCTTAGGAGGGTGGCCGGGACAGGCCTATGGCTACACCTTC
CASSLGGWPGQAYGYTF
>-|TRBJ1-3|-|TRBV10-3
TGTGCCATCAGCAGTGTGGACACCATATATTTT
CAISSVDTIYF
>-|TRBJ2-3|-|TRBV30
TGTGCCTGGACGACAGGTTACACAGATACGCAGTATTTT
CAWTTGYTDTQYF
>TRBD1|TRBJ1-5|-|TRBV6-5
TGTGCCAGCTCGCTCCAGGGACAGGGAGATCAGCCCCAGCATTTT
CASSLQGQGDQPQHF
>-|TRBJ1-2|-|TRBV10-1
TGCGCCAGCAGTGGGGGAAAGAGGAGTTATGGCTACACCTTC
CASSGGKRSYGYTF
>-|TRBJ1-6|-|TRBV11-2
TGTGCCAGCAGCTTAGTCATCGCTAATTCACCCCTCCACTTT
CASSLVIANSPLHF
>-|TRBJ2-7|-|TRBV7-2
TGTGCCAGCAACGCTCTGGGGGGCACTTTGGGCGAGCAGTACTTC
CASNALGGTLGEQYF
>TRBD1|TRBJ1-3|-|TRBV6-5
TGTGCCAGCAGTACAGGGGGCTCTGGAAACACCATATATTTT
CASSTGGSGNTIYF
>-|TRBJ1-2|few|TRBV4-1
TGCGCCAGCAGCCAAGCCCCCAATTCAGGCTATGGCTACACCTTC
CASSQAPNSGYGYTF
>-|TRBJ2-2|few|TRBV11-2
TGTGCCAGCAGCTCAACCGCGGGCGGGGAGCTGTTTTTT
CASSSTAGGELFF
>-|TRBJ1-2|once|TRBV10-3
TGTGCCATCAACGAAGGGGATCGGTATGGCTACACCTTC
CAINEGDRYGYTF
>-|TRBJ2-2|-|TRBV6-2/TRBV6-3
TGTGCCAGCAGTTTGAGCCCGAACACCGGGGAGCTGTTTTTT
CASSLSPNTGELFF
>-|TRBJ2-6|-|TRBV6-4
TGTGCCAGCAGGCCTAGACAGAGAATCGGGGCCAACGTCCTGACTTTC
CASRPRQRIGANVLTF
>-|TRBJ2-5|-|TRBV18
TGTGCCAGCTCACCCCTCCCCTCGGAGACCCAGTACTTC
CASSPLPSETQYF
>-|TRBJ2-3|-|TRBV11-2
TGTGCCAGCAGCATAAACCCGGGACGCAGTAAGACAGATACGCAGTATTTT
CASSINPGRSKTDTQYF
>TRBD2|TRBJ2-7|-|TRBV6-5
TGTGCCAGACTTTCGGGGGGCTACGAGCAGTACTTC
CARLSGGYEQYF
>-|TRBJ1-1|-|TRBV11-2
TGTGCCAGCAGCTTAGATCGGCAGGGAGTTACTTTCTTT
CASSLDRQGVTFF
>-|TRBJ1-1|once|TRBV5-6
TGTGCCAGCAGCCGCCGGGGGGCCATGAACACTGAAGCTTTCTTT
CASSRRGAMNTEAFF
>-|TRBJ1-1|-|TRBV12-3/TRBV12-4
TGTGCCAGCTACGTAGGGGGGAACACTGAAGCTTTCTTT
CASYVGGNTEAFF
>-|TRBJ1-5|-|TRBV27
TGTGCCAGCAGTATTGACAGCAATCAGCCCCAGCATTTT
CASSIDSNQPQHF
>-|TRBJ2-7|-|TRBV25-1
TGTGCCAGCAGTGAATCGGGTAGTGCCTACGAGCAGTACTTC
CASSESGSAYEQYF
>-|TRBJ1-4|-|TRBV6-5
TGTGCCAGCAGGAGACAAATAAATGAAAAACTGTTTTTT
CASRRQINEKLFF
>-|TRBJ1-2|-|TRBV4-3
TGCGCCAGCAGCCAAGAGTGGTCCAATAACTATGGCTACACCTTC
CASSQEWSNNYGYTF
>-|TRBJ1-4|-|TRBV4-1
TGCGCCAGCAGCCAACCAGGGGCGACTAATGAAAAACTGTTTTTT
CASSQPGATNEKLFF
>-|TRBJ1-1|-|TRBV21-1
TGTGCCAGCAGCAAAGAGGGTGGGGGTTTACAGGGACTGAACACTGAAGCTTTCTTT
CASSKEGGGLQGLNTEAFF
>TRBD2|TRBJ2-1|few|TRBV30
TGTGCCTGGGCACTAGCGGGGGCCTCCTCCTACAATGAGCAGTTCTTC
CAWALAGASSYNEQFF
>TRBD1|TRBJ2-1|-|TRBV5-1
TGCGCCAGCAGCCTACCGGGACAGTCCTACAATGAGCAGTTCTTC
CASSLPGQSYNEQFF
>-|TRBJ1-5|once|TRBV2
TGTGCCAGCAGTCGACAGGTTTCGAGCAATCAGCCCCAGCATTTT
CASSRQVSSNQPQHF
>TRBD1|TRBJ2-3|-|TRBV6-5
TGTGCCAGCAGTCAACAGGGGCTTAGCACAGATACGCAGTATTTT
CASSQQGLSTDTQYF
>TRBD2|TRBJ2-5|-|TRBV7-2
TGTGCCAGCAGCTTAAGGTGGCGGGGGGGTGTAGAGACCCAGTACTTC
CASSLRWRGGVETQYF
>-|TRBJ1-2|-|TRBV6-2/TRBV6-3
TGTGCCAGCAGCCGCCGGGCAGACTATGGCTACACCTTC
CASSRRADYGYTF
>-|TRBJ2-2|-|TRBV3-1/TRBV3-2
TGTGCCAGCAGCCAAGTGGTCAGCCCTGAGGGGGAGCTGTTTTTT
CASSQVVSPEGELFF
>TRBD1|TRBJ1-3|once|TRBV2
TGTGCCAGCAGAAGGGACAGGGTCTACGGAAACACCATATATTTT
CASRRDRVYGNTIYF
>-|TRBJ2-7|-|TRBV6-2/TRBV6-3
TGTGCCAGCAGTTACATGGGGGTTCTGTACGAGCAGTACTTC
CASSYMGVLYEQYF
>TRBD1|TRBJ2-7|-|TRBV4-1
TGCGCCAGCAGCCAGGACAGGGCGGTTAACTACGAGCAGTACTTC
CASSQDRAVNYEQYF
>-|TRBJ1-1|-|TRBV27
TGTGCCAGCAGTTTTTTGGGACGCCAGAACACTGAAGCTTTCTTT
CASSFLGRQNTEAFF
>-|TRBJ1-2|-|TRBV5-1
TGCGCCAGCAGCTTGGGAGGGACGGCCAGTAATCGGGGCTACACCTTC
CASSLGGTASNRGYTF
>-|TRBJ1-5|-|TRBV6-5
TGTGCCAGCAGTTACTCAAGCAATCAGCCCCAGCATTTT
CASSYSSNQPQHF